These 21 T cell receptor beta chains came from one sample sequenced in a study of shared clonotypes between healthy human individuals. Repertoires were generated with immunoSEQ multiplex PCR, while TCRdb's copy carries only in-frame clones and drops some. The data show fewer than 1.6 million clones, with about 98.5% seen just once and over 0.3% held by the top ten. Sample: naive CD4+ T cells sorted from blood. Subset in this sample: CD45RA+ positively selected. These receptors were taken from a man aged 25-40 years in good health.

The rearrangement links TRBV11-2 to TRBJ2-7, with 12 bases matching TRBD2. The V gene end was trimmed by 5 bases and the J gene end by 6 bases; junction bases not matched to a gene: 5. Germline V gene sequence: CDR1 SGHAT, CDR2 FQNNGV. The CDR3 runs 14 residues. The CDR3 DNA follows: TGTGCCAGCAGCCTACTAGCGGGAGGCTCCGAGCAGTACTTC. As protein: CASSLLAGGSEQYF. The full variable domain, with the rest looked up from reference TRBV11-2 and TRBJ2-7, is EAGVAQSPRYKIIEKRQSVAFWCNPISGHATLYWYQQILGQGPKLLIQFQNNGVVDDSQLPKDRFSAERLKGVDSTLKIQPAKLEDSAVYLCASSLLAGGSEQYFGPGTRLTVT.

This chain uses TRBV18 with TRBJ2-7, with no clear D. V was trimmed by 6 bases and J by 7 bases, leaving 13 bases between them. Germline V gives CDR1 KGHSH, CDR2 LQKENI. The CDR3 spans 12 residues. CDR3 sequence reads: CASSQLPNEQYF. CDR3 bases: TGTGCCAGCTCCCAGCTCCCGAATGAGCAGTACTTC.

The gene calls are TRBV6-4 and TRBJ2-1; possible D gene TRBD2, 6 bases. Germline CDR1 is MRHNA and CDR2 is SNTAGT. The V gene lost 8 bases and the J gene lost 3 bases, with 17 bases spanning the gap. The CDR3 is made up of 15 amino acids. The CDR3 sequence: CASAPGRLDYNEQFF. CDR3 nucleotide sequence: TGTGCCAGCGCTCCAGGACGACTAGACTACAATGAGCAGTTCTTC.

This clone was detected only once. The rearrangement uses TRBV28 and TRBJ2-3, with D possibly matching TRBD2 (5 bases). V lost 5 bases and J lost 8, with 14 bases in between. CDR1 and CDR2 (germline): MDHEN, SYDVKM. This CDR3 is built from 13 residues. CDR3 amino acids: CASSTSIGGTQYF. The CDR3 DNA follows: TGTGCCAGCAGTACAAGCATCGGAGGTACGCAGTATTTT. Based on the CDR3 plus reference TRBV28 and TRBJ2-3, the full variable domain is DVKVTQSSRYLVKRTGEKVFLECVQDMDHENMFWYRQDPGLGLRLIYFSYDVKMKEKGDIPEGYSVSREKKERFSLILESASTNQTSMYLCASSTSIGGTQYFGPGTRLTVL.

J is TRBJ2-5 and V is TRBV5-4, with TRBD2 matching 8 bases. The J call could be wrong; TRBJ2-7 is a better fit for the DNA end. The CDR3 runs to 16 residues. Germline CDR1 is SGHNT and CDR2 is YYREEE (reference sequence). CDR3 residues: CASSLEAGGVSYEQYF. CDR3 bases: TGTGCCAGCAGCTTGGAGGCGGGAGGAGTTTCCTACGAGCAGTACTTC.

The CDR3 DNA reads TGTGCCAGCAGCCAAGAGGGGGCGCGGTACGAGCAGTACTTC. Its translation is CASSQEGARYEQYF. The J gene is TRBJ2-7, the V gene TRBV16; 7 nucleotides line up with TRBD1. V trimming: 2 bases; J trimming: 4 bases; junction bases outside the gene matches: 5. Germline V CDR1 and CDR2: KGHSY, FQNENV. The CDR3 covers 14 residues.

Worth noting for this clone: The same CDR3 is also encoded by other DNA sequences in this sample. This sequence joins TRBV5-4 and TRBJ2-2; no definite D call. The CDR3 loop spans 13 amino acids. Germline V lookup: CDR1 SGHNT, CDR2 YYREEE (reference sequence). V lost 0 bases and J 2 bases, leaving 2 bases between the germline ends. CDR3 coding DNA: TGTGCCAGCAGCTTGGGAAACACCGGGGAGCTGTTTTTT. Protein product: CASSLGNTGELFF.

The V call is TRBV27, the J call TRBJ1-2; a possible D gene is TRBD1 (5 bases). CDR3 length equals 15 residues. Deletions cut 0 bases from V and 8 bases from J, with 16 bases between. CDR1 is MNHEY and CDR2 is SMNVEV in the germline V gene (reference sequence). The CDR3 sequence: CASSLSNLGGEGYTF. In DNA, the CDR3 is TGTGCCAGCAGTTTATCCAACCTGGGGGGTGAAGGCTACACCTTC.

J is TRBJ1-5 and V is TRBV15; 7 bases map to TRBD1. The CDR3 sequence is 18 residues long. Germline CDR1 reads LNHNV; CDR2 reads YYDKDF (reference sequence). Losses at the gene ends were 3 bases for V and 0 bases for J; bases not matched to a gene: 11. The CDR3: CATSSTLGQSYSNQPQHF. The CDR3 region has the DNA TGTGCCACCAGCAGTACCCTGGGACAGTCCTATAGCAATCAGCCCCAGCATTTT.

V usage is TRBV5-1 and J usage is TRBJ1-1, with TRBD1 matching 7 bases. J gave up 6 bases and V 0 bases, and 2 bases lay outside the gene matches. Germline V CDR1 and CDR2: SGHRS, YFSETQ. The CDR3 contains 13 residues. The CDR3 sequence: CASSLDRGAEAFF. The CDR3 nucleotides read TGCGCCAGCAGCTTGGACAGGGGCGCTGAAGCTTTCTTT.

The V and J genes are TRBV5-4 and TRBJ2-5, with a possible D match to TRBD2 (6 bases). The CDR3 is 14 residues long. The V end was cut by 4 bases, the J end by 5 bases, with 15 bases between. Germline assignment: CDR1 SGHNT and CDR2 YYREEE (reference sequence). CDR3 nucleotides: TGTGCCAGCAGCCAAGCCGGGGGAAAGGAGACCCAGTACTTC. Encoded protein: CASSQAGGKETQYF.

The gene calls are TRBV2 and TRBJ2-5; D possibly corresponds to TRBD1 (6 bases). The germline CDR1 and CDR2 sequences are SNHLY and FYNNEI. The CDR3 is 15 amino acids. Trimming left V 2 bases short and J 5 bases short, with 15 bases between. CDR3 residues: CASSETRQGFETQYF. CDR3 in DNA: TGTGCCAGCAGTGAAACGCGTCAGGGGTTTGAGACCCAGTACTTC.

V and J are TRBV5-1 and TRBJ1-1, with D possibly TRBD1 on 5 matching bases. Between the trimmed V and J ends, which lost 2 bases and 4 bases, there was a span of 9 bases. Germline CDR1 is SGHRS and CDR2 is YFSETQ. This CDR3 region has 13 residues. DNA for the CDR3: TGCGCCAGCAGCTTCTCAGGGAGCACTGAAGCTTTCTTT. Protein product: CASSFSGSTEAFF.

Notes on this clone: Other DNA sequences of this sample code for an identical CDR3. The chain combines TRBV18 with TRBJ2-3; 7 bases match TRBD1. Germline V gives CDR1 KGHSH, CDR2 LQKENI. This CDR3 has 14 residues. The V and J ends lost 6 bases and 1 base, in that order; junction bases with no gene match: 4. CDR3 amino acids: CASSPGQRTDTQYF. The CDR3 DNA is TGTGCCAGCTCTCCGGGACAGCGCACAGATACGCAGTATTTT.

The chain carries TRBV30 and TRBJ1-2; no clear D. Deletions cut 0 bases from V and 4 bases from J, with 12 bases between. The CDR3 extends over 14 amino acids. Germline CDR1 GTSNPN, CDR2 SVGIG (reference sequence). The CDR3 DNA reads as TGTGCCTGGAGTGTTCCAGGAGAGATCTATGGCTACACCTTC. It specifies CAWSVPGEIYGYTF. Drawing the rest from reference TRBV30 and TRBJ1-2, the complete variable domain is SQTIHQWPATLVQPVGSPLSLECTVEGTSNPNLYWYRQAAGRGLQLLFYSVGIGQISSEVPQNLSASRPQDRQFILSSKKLLLSDSGFYLCAWSVPGEIYGYTFGSGTRLTVV.

The chain employs TRBV2 and TRBJ2-5, with D perhaps being TRBD1 or TRBD2 (6 bases each). V was cut by 7 bases and J by 1 base, with 10 bases left in between. Germline assignment: CDR1 SNHLY and CDR2 FYNNEI. The CDR3 loop spans 13 amino acids. The CDR3 nucleotides read TGTGCCAGCATCAAGGGGGGCCAAGAGACCCAGTACTTC. This gives the protein CASIKGGQETQYF.

This clone was counted a single time. The chain couples TRBV27 to TRBJ2-7, with TRBD2 matching 12 bases. The CDR3 contains 19 residues. Germline values: CDR1 MNHEY, CDR2 SMNVEV (reference sequence). V lost 5 bases to trimming and J lost 3 bases; unmatched junction nucleotides: 17. CDR3 sequence (DNA): TGTGCCAGCAGTGTACCGGGACTAGCGGGCGCCCACCGTCTCTACGAGCAGTACTTC. As protein: CASSVPGLAGAHRLYEQYF.

The V gene is TRBV7-9, the J gene TRBJ2-2; unclear D gene. Germline V lookup: CDR1 SEHNR, CDR2 FQNEAQ (reference sequence). CDR3 length: 15 amino acids. V lost 2 bases and J 3 bases, leaving 10 bases between the germline ends. The CDR3 DNA reads as TGTGCCAGCAGCTTATTTATGCAGCACACCGGGGAGCTGTTTTTT. It specifies CASSLFMQHTGELFF.

This chain connects TRBV28 to TRBJ2-5; D remains unclear. Trimming removed 2 bases at V and 4 bases at J, with 11 bases between. The CDR3 is 14 residues long. Germline CDR1 and CDR2: MDHEN and SYDVKM. The CDR3 region is CASSLPHRPETQYF. In nucleotides, the CDR3 is TGTGCCAGCAGTTTACCCCATCGGCCAGAGACCCAGTACTTC.

The chain is built from TRBV27 and TRBJ2-7, with a tentative D call TRBD1 (5 bases). The CDR3 contains 12 residues. Germline V CDR1 and CDR2: MNHEY, SMNVEV (reference sequence). V lost 5 bases and J 6 bases, leaving 11 bases between the germline ends. This CDR3 reads CASSLGVGEQYF. DNA for the CDR3: TGTGCCAGCAGTCTAGGGGTGGGCGAGCAGTACTTC.

Concerning this clone: Other DNA sequences of this sample code for an identical CDR3. The rearrangement uses TRBV18 and TRBJ2-1, with 9 bases identical to TRBD2. Germline trimming cut 6 bases from V and 1 base from J; bases unmatched to any gene: 4. Germline V gene sequence: CDR1 KGHSH, CDR2 LQKENI. The CDR3 consists of 15 residues. The CDR3 nucleotides are TGTGCCAGCTCTCCAACTAGCGGGTCCTACAATGAGCAGTTCTTC. Amino acids: CASSPTSGSYNEQFF.